The next 5 T cell receptor beta chains were all read from a single sample in a study of T-cell reconstitution after alpha-beta-depleted transplantation in children. Unique molecular identifiers were incorporated when the TCRbeta library was constructed. TCRdb passed the PCR reads through MiXCR, listing each CDR3 protein once. The data contain some 550,000 distinct CDR3 sequences, about 18% of them singletons. The input for sequencing was PBMCs from the stem cell graft donor, taken from the stem cell graft. These receptors were obtained from a human donor who donated a stem cell graft to a child with acute lymphoblastic leukemia.

This clonotype was detected only a few times. The chain couples TRBV5-6 to TRBJ2-7, with 7 positions matching TRBD1. The CDR3 extends over 15 amino acids. V lost 4 bases, J lost 0 bases, and 7 bases stayed unmatched. Germline CDR1 reads SGHDT; CDR2 reads YYEEEE. CDR3: CASSPGTDLSYEQYF. CDR3 coding DNA: TGTGCCAGCAGCCCAGGGACAGACCTCTCCTACGAGCAGTACTTC.

The sample holds a few counts of this clonotype. The genes are TRBV20-1 and TRBJ2-3; D ambiguous. Between the trimmed V and J ends, which lost 2 bases and 4 bases, there was a span of 7 bases. CDR3 length equals 12 residues. The germline V gene has CDR1 DFQATT and CDR2 SNEGSKA (reference sequence). The DNA for the CDR3 is TGCAGTGCTAGACCCCGCGCAGATACGCAGTATTTT. Translating it yields CSARPRADTQYF.

The chain links TRBV10-3 to TRBJ1-2, with a tentative D call TRBD1 (5 bases). Germline values: CDR1 ENHRY, CDR2 SYGVKD. With 3 bases removed from V and 8 bases from J, the gap between germline ends came to 13 bases. The CDR3 is 13 amino acids. CDR3 in amino acids: CAISEGGEGGYTF. In DNA, the CDR3 is TGTGCCATCAGTGAAGGAGGGGAAGGGGGCTACACCTTC.

The chain is built from TRBV5-1 and TRBJ2-2; 7 bases line up with TRBD2. There are 16 residues in the CDR3. Germline trimming cut 4 bases from V and 1 base from J; bases unmatched to any gene: 7. In germline, CDR1 is SGHRS, CDR2 YFSETQ. CDR3 nucleotides: TGCGCCAGCAGCCGCATGGGACTACAGAACACCGGGGAGCTGTTTTTT. Translated: CASSRMGLQNTGELFF.

The V call is TRBV29-1, the J call TRBJ1-1, with 9 bases identical to TRBD1. Germline CDR1 reads SQVTM; CDR2 reads ANQGSEA. V gave up 6 bases and J gave up 1 base; unmatched junction bases: 6. The CDR3 runs to 14 residues. In DNA form, the CDR3 reads TGCAGCGTCGCCTTGGGACAGGGGAACACTGAAGCTTTCTTT. Amino acids: CSVALGQGNTEAFF.